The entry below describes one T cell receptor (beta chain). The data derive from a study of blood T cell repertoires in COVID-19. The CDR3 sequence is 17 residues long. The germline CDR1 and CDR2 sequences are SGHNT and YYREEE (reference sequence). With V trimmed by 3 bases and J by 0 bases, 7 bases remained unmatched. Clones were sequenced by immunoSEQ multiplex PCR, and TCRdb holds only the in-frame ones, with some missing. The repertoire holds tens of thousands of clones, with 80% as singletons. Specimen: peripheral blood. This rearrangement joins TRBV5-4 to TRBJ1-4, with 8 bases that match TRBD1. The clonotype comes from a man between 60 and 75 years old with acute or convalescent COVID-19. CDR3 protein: CASSSTGAISTNEKLFF. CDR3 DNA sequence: TGTGCCAGCAGCTCGACAGGGGCCATTTCAACTAATGAAAAACTGTTTTTT.